A selection of T cell receptor beta chains follows, all from one sample in a study of blood T cell repertoires in COVID-19. Profiled with immunoSEQ multiplex PCR; TCRdb holds only in-frame clones, not every one. In the table there are tens of thousands of clones, less than 95% of which are singletons. Sample: peripheral blood. Receptor source: a man aged 45-65 years with COVID-19, enrolled during active disease. Each CDR3 is given with its conserved first and last residue. D genes are given only for firm matches.

D gene	V gene	J gene	CDR3 protein	CDR3 DNA
TRBD2	TRBV5-1	TRBJ2-3	CASSLGLAGGPDTQYF	TGCGCCAGCAGCCTGGGACTAGCGGGGGGTCCAGATACGCAGTATTTT
TRBD2	TRBV4-2	TRBJ2-5	CASSQAGGVETQYF	TGTGCCAGCAGCCAAGCGGGAGGGGTGGAGACCCAGTACTTC
TRBD1	TRBV27	TRBJ1-2	CASSQDRDYGYTF	TGTGCCAGCAGCCAGGACAGGGACTATGGCTACACCTTC
TRBD1	TRBV11-2	TRBJ1-1	CASSLVVFGGGNEAFF	TGTGCCAGCAGCTTAGTTGTGTTTGGAGGGGGCAATGAAGCTTTCTTT
NA	TRBV27	TRBJ2-3	CASSLSTGFTDTQYF	TGTGCCAGCAGTTTATCGACAGGCTTTACAGATACGCAGTATTTT
TRBD1	TRBV4-1	TRBJ2-1	CASSHPQAGTGAGEQFF	TGCGCCAGCAGCCACCCGCAGGCAGGGACAGGGGCCGGTGAGCAGTTCTTC
NA	TRBV27	TRBJ1-5	CASSLRQEYQPQHF	TGTGCCAGCAGTCTTAGACAAGAGTATCAGCCCCAGCATTTT
NA	TRBV2	TRBJ1-4	CASSDGGAGEKLFF	TGTGCCAGCAGTGACGGGGGGGCGGGTGAAAAACTGTTTTTT
TRBD2	TRBV2	TRBJ2-3	CASSESSGSTDTQYF	TGTGCCAGCAGTGAATCTAGCGGAAGCACAGATACGCAGTATTTT
TRBD1	TRBV5-1	TRBJ1-4	CASSLVFAGTADPTNEKLFF	TGCGCCAGCAGCTTGGTATTTGCCGGGACAGCAGATCCAACTAATGAAAAACTGTTTTTT
TRBD1	TRBV2	TRBJ1-5	CASSETSYRGLGNQPQHF	TGTGCCAGCAGTGAAACCTCCTACAGGGGACTTGGCAATCAGCCCCAGCATTTT